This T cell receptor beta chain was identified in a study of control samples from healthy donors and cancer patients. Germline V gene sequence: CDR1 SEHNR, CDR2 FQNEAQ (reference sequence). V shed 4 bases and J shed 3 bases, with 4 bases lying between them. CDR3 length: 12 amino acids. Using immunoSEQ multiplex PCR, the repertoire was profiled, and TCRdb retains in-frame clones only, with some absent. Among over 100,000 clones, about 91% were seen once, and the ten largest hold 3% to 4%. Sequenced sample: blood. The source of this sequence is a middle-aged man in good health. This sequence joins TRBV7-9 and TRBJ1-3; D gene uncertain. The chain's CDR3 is CASSSGGNTIYF. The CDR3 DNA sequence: TGTGCCAGCAGCTCTGGTGGAAACACCATATATTTT.